This T cell receptor beta chain was profiled in a study of chemoradiotherapy in HPV16-positive cancers (dated by TCRdb to the early 2020s). About the investigation overall: Candidate HPV-specific T-cell clones and common TCR motifs were defined through functional T-cell assays on cells from a couple of HPV16-positive patients. The study asked whether T-cell immunity to the HPV oncoproteins E6 and E7 changes during chemoradiotherapy and whether this immunity affects survival. The candidate HPV-specific TCRs and motifs were then tracked in TCR repertoires from over 85 patients with HPV-related cancers. What the study reported, not specific to this receptor: Improved recurrence-free survival in HPV16-positive patients was associated with expansion of HPV-responsive T cells during chemoradiotherapy. The functional definition of HPV-specific T cells was derived from only two HPV16-positive patients, and the survival association was reported for HPV16-positive patients. Expansion of candidate HPV-specific clones and E7-related TCR motifs was observed in the tumor microenvironment during treatment, whereas no such expansion was observed for non-HPV-specific T cells.

Because repertoires were sampled repeatedly during chemoradiotherapy, clonal expansion in the tumor microenvironment could be followed. The library was produced with the immunoSEQ multiplex PCR assay. TCRdb stores this immuneACCESS table with in-frame sequences only. Part of the clones is absent; in the studies checked, under half of the shortfall reflects unresolved V genes, and no reason is known for the rest. The sample yields about 1,900 clones; 89% were counted once. The biggest ten clones account for about 4.8% of the sample. A remark on this clone: What antigen it recognizes has not been identified. No clone much larger than this one lies a single base away; base qualities are absent.

The CDR3, from cysteine to phenylalanine, totals 14 residues. CDR3 DNA is the only sequence kept; it has 42 bases, read in frame from the first base. According to the germline V gene, CDR1 reads MGHRA and CDR2 reads YSYEKL. V loses 3 bases, J loses 6 bases, and the germline ends lie 11 bases apart. Here the sequenced sample was tumor tissue, taken from a patient who underwent chemoradiotherapy. The source of this sequence is a human donor with HPV-associated anogenital cancer. The rearrangement joined TRBV4-1 to TRBJ1-4; no D gene call is confident. The CDR3 region has the sequence CASSHPERDEKLFF. In nucleotides, the sequence is TGCGCCAGCAGCCACCCTGAAAGGGATGAAAAACTGTTTTTT.